This T cell receptor (beta chain) is from a study of blood T cell repertoires in COVID-19. The authors' processing: Reference gene primer amplification gave nucleated cell count estimates. TCRdb's table, derived via immunoSEQ multiplex PCR, lists solely in-frame clones and lacks some. That table supplies the V and J calls and clone size; D and trimming were determined from the DNA. The sample shows 250,000 to 300,000 clones, 90% of them seen only once. The CDR3 contains 15 residues. J gave up 7 bases and V 5 bases, and 10 bases lay outside the gene matches. Germline V gene data show CDR1 as SEHNR and CDR2 as FQNEAQ (reference sequence).

This clonotype was obtained from a woman aged 55-75 years with COVID-19, enrolled during active disease. The material sequenced was peripheral blood. The chain combines TRBV7-9 with TRBJ2-1; TRBD2 aligns across 8 bases. Here the CDR3 reads CASSQGPGGPNEQFF. The CDR3 nucleotides read TGTGCCAGCAGCCAGGGGCCGGGGGGGCCGAATGAGCAGTTCTTC.